This T cell receptor beta chain was identified in a study of CD8+CD57+ T cells in acquired aplastic anemia. CDR1 and CDR2 (germline): SGDLS, YYNGEE. The V and J ends lost 3 bases and 4 bases, in that order; junction bases with no gene match: 4. The length of the CDR3 is 15 residues. Genomic DNA, the template, was used for profiling of the TCR beta VDJ and CDR3. TCRdb re-called the reads through MiXCR, storing one row per CDR3 protein. The sample includes around 170,000 distinct CDR3 sequences, around 47% seen only once; the top ten take approximately 9.7%. All sequencing subjects had displayed CD8+CD57+ cell expansion on flow cytometry.

The sequenced sample consisted of sorted CD4+, CD8+, or CD8+CD57+ T cells (not recorded which) from PBMCs. The chain employs TRBV9 and TRBJ2-7; 13 positions match TRBD2. The clonotype originates from a human donor with aplastic anemia. In nucleotides, the CDR3 is TGTGCCAGCAGCGGGACTAGCGGGAGCGGGTACGAGCAGTACTTC. Translated, it gives CASSGTSGSGYEQYF.